The clone carrying this T cell receptor beta chain came up a few times. These data belong to a study of OX40 agonist ivuxolimab in advanced cancers. Study-wide context: The dose-escalation cohort was about 83% male, with a mean age of around 60 years, ranging about 23 to 80.

Germline loops: CDR1 KGHSH, CDR2 LQKENI. V gave up 2 bases and J gave up 0 bases, with 13 bases separating them. This CDR3 contains 16 residues. The study sampled blood at baseline, cycle 4 day 1, and cycle 7 day 1. Libraries were prepared by immunoSEQ multiplex PCR; TCRdb keeps only in-frame clonotypes and omits some of them. The data contain roughly 110,000 clones, approximately 90% of them singletons. The sequence was collected from an adult with an advanced solid tumor such as melanoma, head and neck, liver or kidney cancer. The sample here was CD4+ or CD8+ T cells sorted from blood, taken in a trial of the OX40 agonist ivuxolimab. The chain is built from TRBV18 and TRBJ1-1, with a tentative D call TRBD1 (5 bases). Here the CDR3 reads CASSPRQGLLNTEAFF. CDR3 nucleotides: TGTGCCAGCTCACCAAGGCAGGGACTGCTGAACACTGAAGCTTTCTTT.